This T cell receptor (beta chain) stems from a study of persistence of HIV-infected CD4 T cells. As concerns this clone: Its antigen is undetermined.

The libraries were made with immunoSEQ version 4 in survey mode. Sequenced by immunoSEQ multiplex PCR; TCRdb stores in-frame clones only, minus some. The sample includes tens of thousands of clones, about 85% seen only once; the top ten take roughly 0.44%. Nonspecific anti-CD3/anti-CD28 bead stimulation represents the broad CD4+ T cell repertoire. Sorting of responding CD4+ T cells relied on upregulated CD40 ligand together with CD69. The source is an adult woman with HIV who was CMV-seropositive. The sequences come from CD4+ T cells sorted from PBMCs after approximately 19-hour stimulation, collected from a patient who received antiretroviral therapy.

The CDR3 DNA reads TGTGCCAGCAGCCCCGACAGAGACACCGGGGAGCTGTTTTTT. This encodes CASSPDRDTGELFF. The rearrangement links TRBV7-9 to TRBJ2-2; a possible D gene is TRBD1 (5 bases). The CDR3 is made up of 14 amino acids. Trimming pared 5 bases from V and 3 bases from J, leaving 10 bases between. CDR1 SEHNR and CDR2 FQNEAQ come from the germline V gene (reference sequence).